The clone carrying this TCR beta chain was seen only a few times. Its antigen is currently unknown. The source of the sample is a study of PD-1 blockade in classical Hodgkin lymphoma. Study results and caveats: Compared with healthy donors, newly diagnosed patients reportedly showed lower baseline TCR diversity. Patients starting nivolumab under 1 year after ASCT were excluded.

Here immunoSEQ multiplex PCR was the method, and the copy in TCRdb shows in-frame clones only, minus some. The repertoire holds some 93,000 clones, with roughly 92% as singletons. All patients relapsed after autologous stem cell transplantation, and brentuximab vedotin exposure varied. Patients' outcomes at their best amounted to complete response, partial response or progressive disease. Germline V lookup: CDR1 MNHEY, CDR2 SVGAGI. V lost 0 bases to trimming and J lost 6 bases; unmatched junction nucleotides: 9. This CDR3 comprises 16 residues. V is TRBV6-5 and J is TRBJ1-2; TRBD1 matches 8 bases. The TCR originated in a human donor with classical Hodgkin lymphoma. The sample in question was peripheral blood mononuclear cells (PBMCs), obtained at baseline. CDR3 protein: CASSYSPSPGGHGYTF. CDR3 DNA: TGTGCCAGCAGTTACTCTCCCAGTCCAGGGGGCCATGGCTACACCTTC.